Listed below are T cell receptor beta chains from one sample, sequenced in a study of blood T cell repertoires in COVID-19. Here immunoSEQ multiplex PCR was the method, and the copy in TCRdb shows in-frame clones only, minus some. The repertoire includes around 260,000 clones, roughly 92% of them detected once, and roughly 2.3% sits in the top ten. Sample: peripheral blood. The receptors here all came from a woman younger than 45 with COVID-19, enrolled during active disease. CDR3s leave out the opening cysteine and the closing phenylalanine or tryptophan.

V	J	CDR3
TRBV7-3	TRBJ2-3	ASSLAGGSTDTQY
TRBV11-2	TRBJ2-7	ASSFSGVYEQY
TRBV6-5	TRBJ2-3	ASSSFPSSTDTQY
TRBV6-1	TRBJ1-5	ASSGRGQPSNQPQH
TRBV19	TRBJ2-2	ASSGTGGSGELF
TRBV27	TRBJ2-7	ASRSDRFLRNEQY
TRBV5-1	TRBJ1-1	ASTSGTVNTEAF
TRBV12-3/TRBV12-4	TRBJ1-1	ASSLTGDTEAF
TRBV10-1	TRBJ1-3	ASSPGTPGNTIY
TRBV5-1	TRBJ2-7	ASSSGLDSDEQY
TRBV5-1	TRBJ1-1	ASSLEGQPNTEAF
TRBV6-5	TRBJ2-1	ASSSGRIYNEQF
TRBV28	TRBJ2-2	ASSETENTGELF
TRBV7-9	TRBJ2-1	ASSLVSGNLNEQF
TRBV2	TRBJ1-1	ASSGAYTEAF
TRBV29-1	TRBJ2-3	SVPPSLAGTDTQY
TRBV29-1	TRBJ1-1	SVGYRGLNTEAF
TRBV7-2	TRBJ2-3	ASSLHSTDTQY
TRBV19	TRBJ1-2	ASSPGFGYT
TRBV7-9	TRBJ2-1	ASSADSNNEQF
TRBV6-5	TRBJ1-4	AERGQGCEKLF
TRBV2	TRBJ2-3	AIRDRALTDTQY
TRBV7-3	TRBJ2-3	ASSLAGFLTDTQY
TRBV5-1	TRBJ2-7	ASSKDNYEQY
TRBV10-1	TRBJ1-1	ASSLGTGGTEAF
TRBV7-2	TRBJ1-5	ASSLSAGPGQPQH
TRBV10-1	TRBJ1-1	ASSVAGGTEAF
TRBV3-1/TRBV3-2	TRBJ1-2	ASSQTGGNYGYT
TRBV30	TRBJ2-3	AWSPVAGSTDTQY
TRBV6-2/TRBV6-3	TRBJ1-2	ASSPDSYTGQGREGYT
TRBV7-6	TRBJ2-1	ASSLASWGQGTNEQF
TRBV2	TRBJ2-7	ASSRDGTSPSYEQY
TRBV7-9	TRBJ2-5	ASSLGLETQY
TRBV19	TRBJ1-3	ASIGGAGNTIY
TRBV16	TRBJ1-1	ASSTSGQGNTEAF
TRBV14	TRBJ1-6	ASSRGLRYNSPLH
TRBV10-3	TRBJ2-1	AISGGDRWTEVNNEQF
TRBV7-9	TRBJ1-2	ASSLGGTHGYT
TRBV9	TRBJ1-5	ASSVKAITGNQPQH
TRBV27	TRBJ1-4	ASGRTQKGEKLF
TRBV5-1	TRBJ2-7	ASSLGAGGNREQY